Below, 5 T cell receptor beta chains from the same sample are listed, as sequenced in a study of cytomegalovirus exposure and HLA in healthy donors. The PCR made use of 60 Vbeta and 13 Jbeta primers. Profiled with immunoSEQ multiplex PCR; TCRdb holds only in-frame clones, not every one. The repertoire holds 150,000 to 200,000 clones, with 70% to 90% as singletons. Sequenced sample: PBMCs. The source of these receptors is a woman in her twenties or thirties in good health and CMV-seronegative.

As regards this clone: Germline is not matched at one junction end, which may reflect a read error. V and J are TRBV20-1 and TRBJ1-5, with D maybe TRBD1 (5 bases). The germline gives CDR1 DFQATT, CDR2 SNEGSKA (reference sequence). The CDR3 runs to 11 residues. CDR3 sequence (DNA): TGCAGTGCTAAAGAACAGGTTTTCCATATTTTT. It is translated as CSAKEQVFHIF.

This chain connects TRBV7-6 to TRBJ2-7; 7 bases fit TRBD1. This CDR3 has 15 amino acids. Germline V CDR1 and CDR2: SGHVS, FNYEAQ. Trimming cost V 5 bases and J 6 bases; bases outside gene matches: 13. The CDR3 region is CASSPGQASRGEQYF. CDR3 DNA: TGTGCCAGCAGCCCCGGACAGGCCTCTCGGGGCGAGCAGTACTTC.

This chain links TRBV11-2 with TRBJ2-7; 8 bases are shared with TRBD1. The V and J ends lost 4 bases and 2 bases, in that order; junction bases with no gene match: 7. The CDR3 is 15 amino acids. Germline CDR1 reads SGHAT; CDR2 reads FQNNGV. CDR3 in amino acids: CASSSRQGSTYEQYF. Here the CDR3 DNA reads TGTGCCAGCAGCTCCAGACAGGGGTCTACCTACGAGCAGTACTTC.

This clone was seen once. The V and J genes are TRBV5-8 and TRBJ1-3, with D possibly being TRBD1 (5 bases). CDR1 SGHTS and CDR2 YDEGEE come from the germline V gene. CDR3 length: 16 amino acids. Trimming left V 4 bases short and J 0 bases short, with 14 bases between. CDR3: CASSIGHGGSGNTIYF. The CDR3 nucleotides are TGTGCCAGCAGCATAGGACATGGCGGCTCTGGAAACACCATATATTTT.

The chain carries TRBV2 and TRBJ2-3, with D uncertain. The CDR3 consists of 14 residues. V was clipped by 6 bases and J by 2 bases, with 12 bases between them. The V gene's germline CDR1 is SNHLY and CDR2 FYNNEI. For the CDR3, the DNA is TGTGCCAGCAGGCCCACTTCCTCCACAGATACGCAGTATTTT. As protein: CASRPTSSTDTQYF.